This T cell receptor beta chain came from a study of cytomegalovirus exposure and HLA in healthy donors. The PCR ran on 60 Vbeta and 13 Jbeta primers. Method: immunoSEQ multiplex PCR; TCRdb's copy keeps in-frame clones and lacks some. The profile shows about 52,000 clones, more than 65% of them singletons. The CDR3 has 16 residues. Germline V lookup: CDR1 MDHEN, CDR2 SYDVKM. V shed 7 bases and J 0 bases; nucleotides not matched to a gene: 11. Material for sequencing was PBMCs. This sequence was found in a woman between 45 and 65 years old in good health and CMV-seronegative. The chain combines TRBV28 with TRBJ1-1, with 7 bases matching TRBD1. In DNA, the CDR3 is TGTGCCAGCATCCTTCCTATAGGGGGCTTGAACACTGAAGCTTTCTTT. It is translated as CASILPIGGLNTEAFF.